This T cell receptor beta chain came from a study of T cells in Graves' hyperthyroidism and ophthalmopathy. The study, taken as a whole, reports: Expanded thyroid clonotypes (above 0.001) were mostly also found in blood.

Template material for amplifying TCR beta CDR3 regions consisted of RNA transcripts. First-round RT-PCR of the TCR CDR3 relied on the HTBI primer set. Each CDR3 protein gets one entry after TCRdb re-called the multiplex PCR reads with MiXCR. The sample shows about 290,000 distinct CDR3 sequences, roughly 15% of them seen only once. Hyperthyroidism was newly diagnosed in patients aged 18 to 65 (duration under 2 months). V was clipped by 4 bases and J by 10 bases; unmatched bases: 18. The CDR3 contains 17 residues. Germline V gene data show CDR1 as SEHNR and CDR2 as FQNEAQ (reference sequence). As concerns this clonotype: Its antigen is still unknown.

The chain carries TRBV7-9 and TRBJ2-1, with TRBD2 matching 8 bases. The sequenced sample was blood. The origin of this receptor is a woman aged 45-65 years with Graves' hyperthyroidism that later progressed to Graves' ophthalmopathy. CDR3 loop: CASSSHDLAGLAAEQFF. The DNA of the CDR3 is TGTGCCAGCAGCTCCCATGATCTAGCGGGCCTCGCCGCGGAGCAGTTCTTC.